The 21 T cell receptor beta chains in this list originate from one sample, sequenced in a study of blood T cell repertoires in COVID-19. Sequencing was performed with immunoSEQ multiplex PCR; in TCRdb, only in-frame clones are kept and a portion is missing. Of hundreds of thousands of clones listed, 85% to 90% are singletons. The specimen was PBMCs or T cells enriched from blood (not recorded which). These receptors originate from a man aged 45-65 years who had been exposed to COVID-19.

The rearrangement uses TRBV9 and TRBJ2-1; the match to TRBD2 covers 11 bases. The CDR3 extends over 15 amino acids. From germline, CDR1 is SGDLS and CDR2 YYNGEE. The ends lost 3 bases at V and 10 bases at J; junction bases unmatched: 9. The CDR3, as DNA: TGTGCCAGCAGCGCAGTAGCGGGGGGGCCAGAAGAGCAGTTCTTC. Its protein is CASSAVAGGPEEQFF.

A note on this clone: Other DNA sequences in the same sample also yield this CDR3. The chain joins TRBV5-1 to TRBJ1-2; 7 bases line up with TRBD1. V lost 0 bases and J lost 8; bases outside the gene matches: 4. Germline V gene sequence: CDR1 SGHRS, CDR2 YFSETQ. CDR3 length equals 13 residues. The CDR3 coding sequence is TGCGCCAGCAGCTTGGGACAGGGTGGCGGCTACACCTTC. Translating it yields CASSLGQGGGYTF.

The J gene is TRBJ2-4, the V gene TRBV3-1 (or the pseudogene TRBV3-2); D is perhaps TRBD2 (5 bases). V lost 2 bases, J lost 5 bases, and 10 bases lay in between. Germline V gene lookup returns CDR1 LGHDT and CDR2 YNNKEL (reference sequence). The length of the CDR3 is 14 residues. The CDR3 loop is CASSQRGSQNIQYF. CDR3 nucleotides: TGTGCCAGCAGCCAACGAGGGAGCCAAAACATTCAGTACTTC.

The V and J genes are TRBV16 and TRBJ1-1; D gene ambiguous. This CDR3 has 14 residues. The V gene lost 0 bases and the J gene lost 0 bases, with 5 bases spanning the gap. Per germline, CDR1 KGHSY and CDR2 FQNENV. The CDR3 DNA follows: TGTGCCAGCAGCCAATCGCGGGTGAACACTGAAGCTTTCTTT. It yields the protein CASSQSRVNTEAFF.

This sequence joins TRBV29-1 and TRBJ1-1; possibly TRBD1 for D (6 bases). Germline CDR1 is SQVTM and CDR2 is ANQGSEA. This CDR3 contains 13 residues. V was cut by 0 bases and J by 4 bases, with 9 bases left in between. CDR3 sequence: CSVEEGRGTEAFF. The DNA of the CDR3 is TGCAGCGTTGAAGAGGGCAGGGGCACTGAAGCTTTCTTT.

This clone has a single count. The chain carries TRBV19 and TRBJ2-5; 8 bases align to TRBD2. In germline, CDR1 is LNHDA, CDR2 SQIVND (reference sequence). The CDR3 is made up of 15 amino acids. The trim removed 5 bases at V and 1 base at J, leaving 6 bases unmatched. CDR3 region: CASSDTSGPQETQYF. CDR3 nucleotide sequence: TGTGCCAGTAGTGATACTAGCGGCCCCCAAGAGACCCAGTACTTC.

CDR3 sequence reads: CASSDGRATDTQYF. The CDR3 DNA follows: TGTGCCAGCAGTGACGGGAGGGCCACAGATACGCAGTATTTT. The chain has TRBV2 and TRBJ2-3, with TRBD2 matching 8 bases. In germline, CDR1 is SNHLY, CDR2 FYNNEI. The CDR3 covers 14 residues. J lost 2 bases, V lost 3 bases, and 1 base had no gene match.

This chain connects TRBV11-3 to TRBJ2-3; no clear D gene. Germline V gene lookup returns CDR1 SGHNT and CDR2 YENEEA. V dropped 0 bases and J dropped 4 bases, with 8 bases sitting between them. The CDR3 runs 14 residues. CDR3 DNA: TGTGCCAGCAGCTTAGATTACTATCCAGATACGCAGTATTTT. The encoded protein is CASSLDYYPDTQYF.

Here the CDR3 reads CASSSTGLYGYTF. In DNA form, the CDR3 reads TGTGCCAGCAGCTCGACAGGGTTGTATGGCTACACCTTC. The V call is TRBV5-5, the J call TRBJ1-2, with 7 bases that match TRBD1. V lost 3 bases, J lost 5 bases, and 4 bases stayed unmatched. This CDR3 contains 13 residues. Looked up from germline, CDR1 is SGHKS and CDR2 is YYEKEE (reference sequence).

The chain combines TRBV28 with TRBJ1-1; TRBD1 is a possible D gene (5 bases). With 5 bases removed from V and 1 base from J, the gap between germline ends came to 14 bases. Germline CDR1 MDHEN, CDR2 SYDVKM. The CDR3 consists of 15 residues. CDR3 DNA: TGTGCCAGCAGTCCGGGGGACTTTGGGAACACTGAAGCTTTCTTT. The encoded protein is CASSPGDFGNTEAFF.

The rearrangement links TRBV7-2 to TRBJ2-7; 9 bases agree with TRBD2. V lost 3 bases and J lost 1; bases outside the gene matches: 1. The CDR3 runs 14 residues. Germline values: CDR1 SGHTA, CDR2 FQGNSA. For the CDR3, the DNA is TGTGCCAGCAGCTTTAGCGGGGGTTCCTACGAGCAGTACTTC. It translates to CASSFSGGSYEQYF.

CDR3 residues: CASSIFEGAGTEAFF. In nucleotides, the CDR3 is TGTGCCAGTAGTATTTTCGAGGGGGCAGGCACTGAAGCTTTCTTT. The chain combines TRBV19 with TRBJ1-1, with TRBD1 matching 7 bases. V shed 3 bases and J 4 bases; nucleotides not matched to a gene: 8. CDR1 is LNHDA, CDR2 SQIVND, per germline (reference sequence). The CDR3 runs 15 residues.

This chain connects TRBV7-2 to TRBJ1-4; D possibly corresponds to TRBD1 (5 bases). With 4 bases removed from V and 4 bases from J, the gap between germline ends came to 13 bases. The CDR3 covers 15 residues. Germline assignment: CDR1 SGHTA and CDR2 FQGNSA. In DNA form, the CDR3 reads TGTGCCAGCAGCTCACAAGCAGGGCATAATGAAAAACTGTTTTTT. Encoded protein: CASSSQAGHNEKLFF.

CDR3 amino acids: CAVRGAGYTEAFF. The CDR3 region has the DNA TGTGCCGTACGAGGCGCAGGGTACACTGAAGCTTTCTTT. The chain employs TRBV27 and TRBJ1-1; possibly TRBD1 for D (5 bases). Between the trimmed V and J ends, which lost 11 bases and 3 bases, there was a span of 16 bases. The V gene's germline CDR1 is MNHEY and CDR2 SMNVEV (reference sequence). The CDR3 runs to 13 residues.

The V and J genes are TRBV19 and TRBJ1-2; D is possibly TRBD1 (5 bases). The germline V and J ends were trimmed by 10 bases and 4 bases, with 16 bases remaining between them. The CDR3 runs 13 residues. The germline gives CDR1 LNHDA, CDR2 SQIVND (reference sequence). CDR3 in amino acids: CATYTGPPYGYTF. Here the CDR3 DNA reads TGTGCCACCTACACAGGACCTCCCTATGGCTACACCTTC.

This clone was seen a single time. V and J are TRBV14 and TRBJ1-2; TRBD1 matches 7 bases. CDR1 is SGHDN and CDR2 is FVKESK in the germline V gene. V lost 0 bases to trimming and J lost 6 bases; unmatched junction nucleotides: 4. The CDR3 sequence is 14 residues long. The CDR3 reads CASSQERQGHGYTF. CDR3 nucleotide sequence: TGTGCCAGCAGCCAAGAAAGACAGGGACATGGCTACACCTTC.

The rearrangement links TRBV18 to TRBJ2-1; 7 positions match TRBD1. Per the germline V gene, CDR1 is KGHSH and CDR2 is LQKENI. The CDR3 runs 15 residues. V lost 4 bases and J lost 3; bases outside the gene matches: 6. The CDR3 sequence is CASSQMGQFYNEQFF. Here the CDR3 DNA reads TGTGCCAGCTCACAAATGGGACAGTTCTACAATGAGCAGTTCTTC.

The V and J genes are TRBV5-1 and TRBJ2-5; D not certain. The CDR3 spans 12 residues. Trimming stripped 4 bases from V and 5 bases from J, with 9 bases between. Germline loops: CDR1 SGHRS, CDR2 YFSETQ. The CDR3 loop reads CASSTVGETQYF. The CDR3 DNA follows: TGCGCCAGCAGCACGGTCGGGGAGACCCAGTACTTC.

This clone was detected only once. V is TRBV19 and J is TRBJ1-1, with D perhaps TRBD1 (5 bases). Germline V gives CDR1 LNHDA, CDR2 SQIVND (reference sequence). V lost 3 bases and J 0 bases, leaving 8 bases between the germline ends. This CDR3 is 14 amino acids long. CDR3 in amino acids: CASSITGVNTEAFF. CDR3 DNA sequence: TGTGCCAGTAGTATTACAGGTGTGAACACTGAAGCTTTCTTT.

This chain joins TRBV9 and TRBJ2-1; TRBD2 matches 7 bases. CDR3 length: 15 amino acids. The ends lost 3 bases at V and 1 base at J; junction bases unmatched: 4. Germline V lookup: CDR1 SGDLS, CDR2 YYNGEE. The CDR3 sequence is CASSASGISYNEQFF. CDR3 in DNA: TGTGCCAGCAGCGCAAGCGGGATTTCCTACAATGAGCAGTTCTTC.

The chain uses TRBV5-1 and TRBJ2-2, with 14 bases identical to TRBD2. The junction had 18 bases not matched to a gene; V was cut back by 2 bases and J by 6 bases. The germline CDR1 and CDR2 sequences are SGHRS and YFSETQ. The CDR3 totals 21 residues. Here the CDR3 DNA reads TGCGCCAGCAGCTTTCCTCCGGGACTAGCGGGAGCAAAAAGTAGACCCGGGGAGCTGTTTTTT. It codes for CASSFPPGLAGAKSRPGELFF.